One and the same sample provided the 18 T cell receptor beta chains below, sequenced in a study of CD8 T cells in ankylosing spondylitis (dated by TCRdb to about 2017). Results the study describes overall, beyond this receptor: A TCR beta motif made up of several highly homologous amino acid variants appeared to be characteristic of blood from ankylosing spondylitis patients.

Antigens for these TCRs are unknown. Libraries were prepared through 5' RACE. Sequencing instrument: Illumina HiSeq 2500. TCRdb's own reprocessing of the public reads used fastp at Q25 and MiXCR and kept productive beta chains. Rows with a matching CDR3 protein are joined into one entry that keeps the most common DNA and genes. The sample table contains some 840,000 distinct CDR3 sequences; only one count was recorded for roughly 12% of them. The ten largest clones represent about 0.5% of the sample. Input material: blood, either unsorted or a sorted T cell fraction (not recorded which). Receptor source: a male donor with ankylosing spondylitis.

The chain combines TRBV20-1 with TRBJ2-7; the D is unclear. Trimming left V 6 bases short and J 6 bases short, with 15 bases between. The CDR3 loop spans 12 amino acids. Germline V gene data show CDR1 as DFQATT and CDR2 as SNEGSKA (reference sequence). DNA for the CDR3: TGCAGTGCCCCGGCCCGGCGTTCCGAGCAGTACTTC. It translates to CSAPARRSEQYF.

This clonotype showed up just a few times. The J gene is TRBJ2-3, the V gene TRBV20-1; maybe TRBD2 (5 bases). The V gene's germline CDR1 is DFQATT and CDR2 SNEGSKA (reference sequence). Trimming stripped 3 bases from V and 2 bases from J, with 9 bases between. The CDR3 loop spans 13 amino acids. CDR3 residues: CSARETNTDTQYF. The CDR3 DNA reads as TGCAGTGCTAGGGAGACTAACACAGATACGCAGTATTTT.

The rearrangement joins TRBV10-3 to TRBJ1-4, with D uncertain. This CDR3 spans 14 amino acids. Trimming cost V 3 bases and J 0 bases, with 5 bases left between them. Looked up from germline, CDR1 is ENHRY and CDR2 is SYGVKD. The CDR3 sequence: CAISDRTTNEKLFF. In DNA form, the CDR3 reads TGTGCCATCAGTGACAGGACAACTAATGAAAAACTGTTTTTT.

The chain links TRBV6-5 to TRBJ1-1; D might be TRBD1 (5 bases). CDR3 size: 14 residues. Germline V gene data show CDR1 as MNHEY and CDR2 as SVGAGI. Trimming stripped 0 bases from V and 5 bases from J, with 10 bases between. CDR3 region: CASSYSFPGTEAFF. The CDR3 DNA reads as TGTGCCAGCAGTTACTCATTCCCAGGGACTGAAGCTTTCTTT.

V is TRBV12-3 or TRBV12-4 and J is TRBJ2-5, with D unresolved. With 0 bases removed from V and 7 bases from J, the gap between germline ends came to 15 bases. The CDR3 has 15 amino acids. The CDR3 bases are TGTGCCAGCAGTTTAGCTGGTCTCCCATCGGGGACCCAGTACTTC. Translation gives CASSLAGLPSGTQYF.

This clonotype has at least ten counts. This chain connects TRBV15 to TRBJ1-1, with 7 nucleotides matching TRBD1. V gave up 4 bases and J gave up 9 bases; unmatched junction bases: 5. The CDR3 is made up of 12 amino acids. Germline values: CDR1 LNHNV, CDR2 YYDKDF (reference sequence). The CDR3 here is CATSTRTGKAFF. CDR3 in DNA: TGTGCCACCAGCACGAGGACAGGTAAAGCTTTCTTT.

The rearrangement links TRBV19 to TRBJ2-2, with no clear D. CDR1 is LNHDA and CDR2 is SQIVND in the germline V gene (reference sequence). V shed 3 bases and J shed 7 bases, with 24 bases lying between them. This CDR3 is built from 18 residues. CDR3 residues: CASSIGRPGRAFHGELFF. Written as DNA, the CDR3 is TGTGCCAGTAGTATCGGTCGCCCAGGCAGAGCCTTTCACGGGGAGCTGTTTTTT.

This clonotype was counted many times. CDR3 DNA sequence: TGTGCCAGCAGTTTACTGGAGAGTAGCAATCAGCCCCAGCATTTT. Protein product: CASSLLESSNQPQHF. The J gene is TRBJ1-5, the V gene TRBV28; no clear D. Germline V gene lookup returns CDR1 MDHEN and CDR2 SYDVKM. Trimming removed 2 bases from V and 0 bases from J, with 8 bases in between. CDR3 size: 15 residues.

In its sample, this clonotype was seen many times. The chain employs TRBV20-1 and TRBJ2-2; D unclear. Germline-derived CDR1 and CDR2 are DFQATT and SNEGSKA (reference sequence). The CDR3 is made up of 14 amino acids. V was cut by 5 bases and J by 2 bases, with 12 bases left in between. CDR3 loop: CSAPLAVNTGELFF. The CDR3 DNA sequence: TGCAGTGCTCCCCTGGCCGTAAACACCGGGGAGCTGTTTTTT.

This CDR3 is CASRGQGRFGGRETQYF. CDR3 nucleotides: TGTGCCAGCAGGGGACAGGGCCGATTCGGGGGCAGAGAGACCCAGTACTTC. The genes are TRBV12-3 or TRBV12-4 and TRBJ2-5; TRBD1 matches 9 bases. The CDR3 extends over 17 amino acids. V lost 6 bases to trimming and J lost 4 bases; unmatched junction nucleotides: 15.

The chain employs TRBV9 and TRBJ1-1; D is undetermined. The CDR3 contains 15 residues. The V end was cut by 0 bases, the J end by 0 bases, with 9 bases between. The germline V gene encodes CDR1 SGDLS and CDR2 YYNGEE. As DNA, the CDR3 is TGTGCCAGCAGCGTAGGGTTGGGAATGAACACTGAAGCTTTCTTT. Amino acid sequence: CASSVGLGMNTEAFF. The whole variable domain, filled in from reference TRBV9 and TRBJ1-1, reads DSGVTQTPKHLITATGQRVTLRCSPRSGDLSVYWYQQSLDQGLQFLIQYYNGEERAKGNILERFSAQQFPDLHSELNLSSLELGDSALYFCASSVGLGMNTEAFFGQGTRLTVV.

The J gene is TRBJ2-2, the V gene TRBV7-3, with D unclear. Germline CDR1 SGHTA, CDR2 FQGTGA. The length of the CDR3 is 15 residues. V lost 5 bases and J lost 4, with 14 bases in between. The CDR3 nucleotides read TGTGCCAGCAGCCCCGGGTCGTCGATCACCGGGGAGCTGTTTTTT. The encoded protein is CASSPGSSITGELFF. Full variable domain (rest looked up from reference TRBV7-3 and TRBJ2-2): GAGVSQTPSNKVTEKGKYVELRCDPISGHTALYWYRQSLGQGPEFLIYFQGTGAADDSGLPNDRFFAVRPEGSVSTLKIQRTERGDSAVYLCASSPGSSITGELFFGEGSRLTVL.

This clonotype occurred a few times. The chain couples TRBV6-5 to TRBJ1-1; no clear D gene. The V gene lost 4 bases and the J gene lost 1 base, with 10 bases spanning the gap. The CDR3 extends over 14 amino acids. CDR1 is MNHEY, CDR2 SVGAGI, per germline. The CDR3 sequence is CASSSKRRNTEAFF. The CDR3, as DNA: TGTGCCAGCAGTTCCAAAAGACGGAACACTGAAGCTTTCTTT.

The chain couples TRBV6-1 to TRBJ1-5, with a possible D match to TRBD1 (5 bases). V shed 6 bases and J shed 4 bases, with 19 bases lying between them. CDR1 and CDR2 from the germline V gene are MNHNS and SASEGT. There are 16 residues in the CDR3. The CDR3 region is CASSRGTAGGNQPQHF. CDR3 sequence (DNA): TGTGCCAGCAGCCGCGGGACGGCGGGTGGGAATCAGCCCCAGCATTTT.

This clonotype was picked up a small number of times. The chain carries TRBV9 and TRBJ1-1, with 8 bases matching TRBD1. Trimming removed 2 bases from V and 6 bases from J; junction bases left unmatched: 9. The CDR3 contains 15 residues. The germline V gene encodes CDR1 SGDLS and CDR2 YYNGEE. Here the CDR3 DNA reads TGTGCCAGCAGCGTCGCGACAGGGGACTGGCCTGAAGCTTTCTTT. This codes for CASSVATGDWPEAFF.

This clonotype was seen a few times. The J gene is TRBJ2-1, the V gene TRBV29-1; 9 bases agree with TRBD2. V trimming: 5 bases; J trimming: 4 bases; junction bases outside the gene matches: 18. The CDR3 spans 18 residues. CDR1 and CDR2 (germline): SQVTM, ANQGSEA. The CDR3 reads CSVPTAVAGVWEYNEQFF. CDR3 nucleotide sequence: TGCAGCGTTCCCACCGCGGTAGCGGGAGTGTGGGAGTACAATGAGCAGTTCTTC.

This clonotype was picked up many times. J is TRBJ2-7 and V is TRBV5-1; 7 bases line up with TRBD1. The CDR3 has 14 residues. Unmatched junction bases numbered 6, after V lost 3 bases and J lost 3 bases. Germline lookup yields CDR1 SGHRS and CDR2 YFSETQ. The DNA of the CDR3 is TGCGCCAGCAGCTCCGGGGCAGGGGGCTACGAGCAGTACTTC. As protein: CASSSGAGGYEQYF.

This clonotype was counted many times. The chain combines TRBV20-1 with TRBJ2-1; D might be TRBD1 or TRBD2, each matching 5 bases. Per germline, CDR1 DFQATT and CDR2 SNEGSKA (reference sequence). The V gene lost 3 bases and the J gene lost 4 bases, with 10 bases spanning the gap. The CDR3 has 13 amino acids. The CDR3 DNA reads as TGCAGTGCTAGTCCGGGACCATACAATGAGCAGTTCTTC. Translating gives CSASPGPYNEQFF.